The entry below describes one T cell receptor (beta chain). This record comes from a study of sequential checkpoint blockade in melanoma. As for the study in general: Randomization was 1:1 between first-line nivolumab→ipilimumab and ipilimumab→nivolumab. Each arm's sequence ended with maintenance nivolumab.

Data came from immunoSEQ multiplex PCR; TCRdb stores just in-frame clones and leaves some out. The table lists about 30,000 clones, around 90% of them singletons, with 13% to 15% in the top ten. V shed 1 base and J shed 1 base, with 10 bases lying between them. The CDR3 consists of 15 residues. The V gene's germline CDR1 is SGHAT and CDR2 FQNNGV. As for treatment: randomized to nivolumab then ipilimumab (arm A) or the reverse (arm B). The chain links TRBV11-2 to TRBJ2-5; no firm D call. This material consisted of CD8+ T cells sorted from blood (inferred from file names), taken from a patient given nivolumab and ipilimumab in sequence. The TCR sequence derives from a human donor with melanoma. Here the CDR3 reads CASSLAPTPQETQYF. CDR3 DNA: TGTGCCAGCAGCTTAGCGCCTACCCCCCAAGAGACCCAGTACTTC.